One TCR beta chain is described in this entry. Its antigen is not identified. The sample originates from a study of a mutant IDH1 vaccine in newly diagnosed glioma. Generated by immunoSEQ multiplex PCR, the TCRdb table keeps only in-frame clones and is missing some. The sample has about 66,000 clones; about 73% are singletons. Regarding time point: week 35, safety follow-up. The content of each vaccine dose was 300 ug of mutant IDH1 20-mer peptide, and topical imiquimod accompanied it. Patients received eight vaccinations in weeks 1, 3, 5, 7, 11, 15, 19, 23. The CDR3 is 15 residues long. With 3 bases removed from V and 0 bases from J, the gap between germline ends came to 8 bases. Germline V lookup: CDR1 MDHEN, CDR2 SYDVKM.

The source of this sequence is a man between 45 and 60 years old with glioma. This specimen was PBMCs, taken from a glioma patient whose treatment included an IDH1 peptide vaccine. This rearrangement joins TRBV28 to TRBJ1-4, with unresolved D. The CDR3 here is CASSFRSTTNEKLFF. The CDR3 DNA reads TGTGCCAGCAGTTTCCGGTCAACAACTAATGAAAAACTGTTTTTT.